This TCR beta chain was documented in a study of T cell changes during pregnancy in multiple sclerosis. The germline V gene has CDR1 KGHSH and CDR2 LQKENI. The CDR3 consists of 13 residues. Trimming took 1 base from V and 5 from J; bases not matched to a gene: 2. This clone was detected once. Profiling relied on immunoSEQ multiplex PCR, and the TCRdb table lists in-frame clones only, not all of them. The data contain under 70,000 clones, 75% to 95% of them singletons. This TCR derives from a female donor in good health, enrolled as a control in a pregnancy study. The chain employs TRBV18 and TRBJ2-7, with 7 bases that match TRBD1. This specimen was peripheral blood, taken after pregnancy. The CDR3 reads CASSPQQGDEQYF. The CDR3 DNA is TGTGCCAGCTCACCACAGCAGGGGGACGAGCAGTACTTC.